This T cell receptor beta chain was sequenced in a study of memory CD8 T cells in hepatitis C reinfection. As for the study in general: A positive HCV RNA test after two negatives ≥60 days apart defined reinfection. Study results and limitations: Only a handful of donors prevented definitive conclusions about public clonotypes.

The sample's time point: peak reinfection, 3 to 8 weeks after reinfection detection. Sorted cells were sequenced directly ex vivo without any in vitro expansion. Comments on this clone: Its antigen is unidentified.

Assay: immunoSEQ multiplex PCR; the TCRdb copy retains only in-frame clones and omits some. The table lists some 40,000 clones, approximately 88% of them singletons. The CDR3 runs to 15 residues. J gave up 4 bases and V 2 bases, and 3 bases lay outside the gene matches. Germline V gene data show CDR1 as SGHTS and CDR2 as YDEGEE. This chain joins TRBV5-8 and TRBJ1-5; 10 nucleotides line up with TRBD1. Sequenced material: naive CD8+ T cells sorted from blood. The sequence was collected from a man aged 18 to 29 with hepatitis C virus infection. CDR3 nucleotides: TGTGCCAGCAGCTTTGGGACAGGGGAAAATCAGCCCCAGCATTTT. Protein: CASSFGTGENQPQHF.